The subject of this entry is one T cell receptor (beta chain). Sequenced by immunoSEQ multiplex PCR; TCRdb stores in-frame clones only, minus some. The sample includes under 200,000 clones, 80% to 85% of them seen just once. The data derive from a study of blood T cell repertoires in COVID-19. Study context: The United States, Italy and Spain supplied acute and convalescent COVID-19 samples.

The CDR3 has 21 residues. In germline, CDR1 is KGHDR, CDR2 SFDVKD. After removal of 5 bases from V and 0 bases from J, the junction contained 19 bases not matched to a gene. The receptor was isolated from a woman aged 55-69 years with acute or convalescent COVID-19. The sequenced sample was peripheral blood. The chain employs TRBV24-1 and TRBJ2-3; 10 positions match TRBD2. The CDR3 protein is CATSALQVAGGPYSSTDTQYF. CDR3 bases: TGTGCCACCAGTGCCCTGCAGGTAGCGGGGGGACCATATTCTAGCACAGATACGCAGTATTTT.